Sequencing of this T cell receptor (beta chain) was carried out in a study of T-cell reconstitution after alpha-beta-depleted transplantation in children. TCRbeta library preparation incorporated unique molecular identifiers. TCRdb re-called the PCR reads through MiXCR, storing one row per CDR3 protein. This table holds just under 550,000 distinct CDR3 sequences, around 17% found once. CDR3 size: 15 residues. V shed 7 bases, J shed 8 bases, and the junction held 9 bases outside the gene matches. In germline, CDR1 is MNHEY, CDR2 SMNVEV (reference sequence). This TCR was sampled from a human donor who donated a stem cell graft to a child with acute lymphoblastic leukemia. The input for sequencing was PBMCs from the stem cell graft donor, taken from the stem cell graft. The chain links TRBV27 to TRBJ2-1, with 12 positions matching TRBD2. The CDR3 DNA reads TGTGCCAGCATCTCTCGGACTAGCGGGAACCATGAGCAGTTCTTC. Amino acids: CASISRTSGNHEQFF.